The 11 T cell receptor beta chains in this list originate from one sample, sequenced in a study of quantifying T cell responses using KT2 cells. Study information: TCR alpha and beta constant-region primers primed reverse transcription of RNA.

Each cDNA got a UMI-containing oligo ligated at its 3' end. An equimolar mix of RC1.1 and RC1.2 primed the beta chain across TRBC1 and TRBC2. TCRdb fed the UMI-ligation and nested PCR reads into MiXCR, producing one record per CDR3 protein. The sample contains just under 50,000 distinct CDR3 sequences, under 14% of which appear only once. The sequencing input was PBMCs spiked with cells of the T cell clone KT2. Every receptor here comes from a human donor.

This clonotype was counted many times. J is TRBJ2-4 and V is TRBV10-3, with D possibly matching TRBD2 (6 bases). Trimming shortened V by 3 bases and J by 13 bases, and 16 bases separated the two germline ends. Germline V gene sequence: CDR1 ENHRY, CDR2 SYGVKD. The CDR3 is made up of 13 amino acids. CDR3 coding DNA: TGTGCCATCAGTGACTCATTTAGCGGAGTACAGTACTTC. Encoded protein: CAISDSFSGVQYF.

This clonotype was recorded many times. The J gene is TRBJ2-3, the V gene TRBV20-1; TRBD2 matches 7 bases. The V and J ends lost 1 base and 2 bases, in that order; junction bases with no gene match: 6. Germline CDR1 DFQATT, CDR2 SNEGSKA (reference sequence). The CDR3 length is 15 residues. CDR3 sequence (DNA): TGCAGTGCTAGAGGGTACGGGGGGTACACAGATACGCAGTATTTT. Its translation: CSARGYGGYTDTQYF.

This clonotype was seen at least ten times. The rearrangement joins TRBV3-1 to TRBJ2-3; possibly TRBD1 for D (5 bases). Germline CDR1 LGHDT, CDR2 YNNKEL (reference sequence). With 8 bases removed from V and 3 bases from J, the gap between germline ends came to 15 bases. The CDR3 runs to 14 residues. In DNA form, the CDR3 reads TGTGCCAGCGCAAAAGGGGCGCAGACAGATACGCAGTATTTT. It specifies CASAKGAQTDTQYF.

The V call is TRBV27, the J call TRBJ2-7; a possible D gene is TRBD2 (6 bases). The germline V gene encodes CDR1 MNHEY and CDR2 SMNVEV (reference sequence). V was clipped by 5 bases and J by 1 base, with 12 bases between them. CDR3 length equals 14 residues. The CDR3 sequence is CASSKLAVSYEQYF. The CDR3 region has the DNA TGTGCCAGCAGTAAACTAGCTGTATCCTACGAGCAGTACTTC.

V usage is TRBV12-3 or TRBV12-4 and J usage is TRBJ2-1; 10 nucleotides align to TRBD1. V lost 7 bases and J lost 3; bases outside the gene matches: 6. CDR3 length: 15 amino acids. In DNA form, the CDR3 reads TGTGCCAGCACTGTTAGGACAGGGGGCTACAATGAGCAGTTCTTC. It translates to CASTVRTGGYNEQFF.

This rearrangement joins TRBV7-9 to TRBJ2-3, with D unresolved. Germline CDR1 is SEHNR and CDR2 is FQNEAQ (reference sequence). V lost 2 bases to trimming and J lost 1 base, with 16 bases between them. The CDR3 runs to 17 residues. This CDR3 is CASSLSAAADGTDTQYF. DNA of the CDR3: TGTGCCAGCAGCTTATCTGCCGCGGCAGATGGCACAGATACGCAGTATTTT.

J is TRBJ2-3 and V is TRBV18; D is possibly TRBD1 (6 bases). CDR3 length: 13 amino acids. Germline CDR1 reads KGHSH; CDR2 reads LQKENI. With 6 bases removed from V and 5 bases from J, the gap between germline ends came to 12 bases. CDR3 nucleotide sequence: TGTGCCAGCTCCCTAAGCAGGGGAGATACGCAGTATTTT. As protein: CASSLSRGDTQYF. The whole variable domain, remainder taken from reference TRBV18 and TRBJ2-3, is NAGVMQNPRHLVRRRGQEARLRCSPMKGHSHVYWYRQLPEEGLKFMVYLQKENIIDESGMPKERFSAEFPKEGPSILRIQQVVRGDSAAYFCASSLSRGDTQYFGPGTRLTVL.

As to this clonotype: A junction end diverges from the germline sequence, so it may reflect a read error. This chain uses TRBV10-3 with TRBJ2-5; weak D call: TRBD2 (6 bases). This CDR3 is 16 amino acids long. The germline V gene has CDR1 ENHRY and CDR2 SYGVKD. CDR3 sequence reads: CAISESTSVSQATQYF. The CDR3, as DNA: TGTGCCATCAGTGAGTCGACTAGTGTCAGCCAAGCGACCCAGTACTTC.

The chain couples TRBV5-5 to TRBJ2-1; maybe TRBD2 (5 bases). The CDR3 extends over 12 amino acids. V lost 0 bases and J 10 bases, leaving 8 bases between the germline ends. The germline V gene encodes CDR1 SGHKS and CDR2 YYEKEE (reference sequence). CDR3 loop: CASSLERGEQFF. Here the CDR3 DNA reads TGTGCCAGCAGCTTGGAGCGCGGGGAGCAGTTCTTC.

This clonotype was counted a few times. The rearrangement uses TRBV7-8 and TRBJ2-1, with 9 bases identical to TRBD1. From germline, CDR1 is SGHVS and CDR2 FQNEAQ. This CDR3 has 15 residues. The V segment lost 2 bases and the J segment 4 bases; nucleotides outside the gene matches: 3. The CDR3 here is CASSLSGTGYNEQFF. The CDR3 bases are TGTGCCAGCAGCTTAAGCGGGACAGGGTACAATGAGCAGTTCTTC. The whole variable domain, remainder taken from reference TRBV7-8 and TRBJ2-1, is GAGVSQSPRYKVAKRGQDVALRCDPISGHVSLFWYQQALGQGPEFLTYFQNEAQLDKSGLPSDRFFAERPEGSVSTLKIQRTQQEDSAVYLCASSLSGTGYNEQFFGPGTRLTVL.

Ten or more counts support this clonotype. The chain has TRBV7-8 and TRBJ1-1; 8 bases are shared with TRBD1. Trimming at V came to 6 bases and at J to 4 bases, leaving 10 bases not matched to a gene. This CDR3 has 15 residues. The germline CDR1 and CDR2 sequences are SGHVS and FQNEAQ. The CDR3: CASRLLGQGSTEAFF. CDR3 bases: TGTGCCAGCAGACTATTAGGACAGGGTTCCACTGAAGCTTTCTTT.